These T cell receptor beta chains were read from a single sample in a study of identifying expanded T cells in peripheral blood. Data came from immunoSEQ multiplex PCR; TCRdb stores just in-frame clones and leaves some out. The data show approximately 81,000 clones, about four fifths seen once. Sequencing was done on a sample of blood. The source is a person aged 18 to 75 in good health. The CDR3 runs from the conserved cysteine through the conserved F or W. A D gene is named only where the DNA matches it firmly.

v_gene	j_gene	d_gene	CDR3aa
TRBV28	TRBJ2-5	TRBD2	CASSTLRLAGGETQYF
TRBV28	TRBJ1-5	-	CASVPGTHNQPQHF
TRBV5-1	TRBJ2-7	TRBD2	CASSLSPSGRTLQSEQYF
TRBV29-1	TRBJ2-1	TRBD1	CSVVEQGARNEQFF
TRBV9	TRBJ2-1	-	CASSVGQGYNEQFF
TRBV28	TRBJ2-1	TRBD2	CATNIAGGGNEQFF
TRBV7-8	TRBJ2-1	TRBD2	CATKGLASYNEQFF
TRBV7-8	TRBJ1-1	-	CASSLRQGGFGEDTEAFF
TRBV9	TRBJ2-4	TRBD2	CASSVAGTSGSIQYF
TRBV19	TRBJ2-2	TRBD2	CASSIGLAIGELFF
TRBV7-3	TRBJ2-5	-	CASSLTLGSETQYF
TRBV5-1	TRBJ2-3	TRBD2	CASSLKREVSDTQYF
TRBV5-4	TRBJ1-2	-	CASSLMSVSNGYTF
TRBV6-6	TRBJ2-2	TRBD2	CASTGLVTGELFF
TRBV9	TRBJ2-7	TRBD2	CASSVRSSGTYEQYF
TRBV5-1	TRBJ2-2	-	CASSRESGTGELFF
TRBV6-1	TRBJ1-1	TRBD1	CASTWDRGYTEAFF
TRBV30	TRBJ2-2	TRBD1	CAWSVLDRATGELFF
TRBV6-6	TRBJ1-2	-	CASTHRDGFGYTF
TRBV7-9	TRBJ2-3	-	CASSLGDTDTQYF
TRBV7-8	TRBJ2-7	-	CASSFDRGPYEQYF
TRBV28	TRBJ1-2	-	CASSLEDSRRNYGYTF
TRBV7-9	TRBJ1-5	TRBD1	CASSVGQAGQPQHF
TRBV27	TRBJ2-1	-	CATKGTYNEQFF
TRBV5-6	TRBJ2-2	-	CASSHLNQAYTGELFF
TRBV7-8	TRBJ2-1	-	CASSLGAVKGLDEQFF
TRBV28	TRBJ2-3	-	CASSLLGRTQYF
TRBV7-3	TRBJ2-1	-	CASSLGVHGDHNEQFF
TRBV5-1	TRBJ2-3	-	CASSLDGLTDTDTQYF
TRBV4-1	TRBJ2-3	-	CASSQERWGDTQYF
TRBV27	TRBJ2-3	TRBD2	CASSSIAGGTDTQYF
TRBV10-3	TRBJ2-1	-	CAISESVTGDNEQFF
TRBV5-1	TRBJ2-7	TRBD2	CASRSLAGDPYEQYF
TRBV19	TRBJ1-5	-	CASKITGTSNQPQHF
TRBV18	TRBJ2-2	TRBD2	CASSPRTSGRGTGELFF
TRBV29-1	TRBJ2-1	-	CSVGRETYNEQFF
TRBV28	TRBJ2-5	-	CASSLLPGAGETQYF
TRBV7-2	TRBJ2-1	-	CASSRRDNEQFF
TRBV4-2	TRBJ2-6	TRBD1	CASSQPGQGVPGANVLTF
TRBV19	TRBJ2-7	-	CASSIAGRGSYEQYF
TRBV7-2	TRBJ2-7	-	CASSPAPSGGEQYF